This TCR beta chain was obtained from a study of T cells in Graves' hyperthyroidism and ophthalmopathy. The wider study: Specimen type is peripheral blood, collected at initial diagnosis prior to any treatment.

Amplified regions were TCR beta CDR3 sequences from RNA transcripts. An initial round of RT-PCR targeting the TCR CDR3 relied on the HTBI primer set. MiXCR was run by TCRdb on the multiplex PCR reads, yielding one entry per CDR3 protein. This table holds approximately 690,000 distinct CDR3 sequences, about 15% found once. This clonotype was picked up a small number of times. This CDR3 has 14 amino acids. V lost 6 bases to trimming and J lost 1 base, with 12 bases between them. Per the germline V gene, CDR1 is MNHNS and CDR2 is SASEGT. Criteria for exclusion of patients were uncontrolled infection, other autoimmune disease, pregnancy or lactation. Diagnoses used clinical symptoms, serum thyroxine and TRAb, thyroid ultrasound and orbital computed tomography. Fresh peripheral blood, less than 11 ml of it, supplied the PBMCs.

The source is a woman aged 50 to 60 with Graves' ophthalmopathy. The chain combines TRBV6-1 with TRBJ1-1; no clear D gene. Sequenced material: blood. CDR3 region: CASSPTTRNTEAFF. The DNA for the CDR3 is TGTGCCAGCAGCCCAACCACACGGAACACTGAAGCTTTCTTT.